These 17 T cell receptor beta chains came from one sample sequenced in a study of blood T cell repertoires in COVID-19. The assay was immunoSEQ multiplex PCR, and TCRdb's table has in-frame clones only and misses some. Here the sample spans 250,000 to 300,000 clones, roughly 89% being singletons. Sequenced: PBMCs or T cells enriched from blood (not recorded which). These receptors all come from a woman between 40 and 50 years old who had recovered from COVID-19.

The chain joins TRBV3-1 (or the pseudogene TRBV3-2) to TRBJ2-2; the match to TRBD2 covers 9 bases. Trimming at V came to 4 bases and at J to 6 bases, leaving 3 bases not matched to a gene. The germline V gene encodes CDR1 LGHDT and CDR2 YNNKEL (reference sequence). The CDR3 totals 14 residues. This CDR3 reads CASSPSGTAGELFF. CDR3 DNA sequence: TGTGCCAGCAGCCCTAGCGGGACCGCCGGGGAGCTGTTTTTT.

V usage is TRBV7-9 and J usage is TRBJ1-4; the D is unclear. The CDR3 totals 14 residues. Germline V CDR1 and CDR2: SEHNR, FQNEAQ (reference sequence). The V end lost 4 bases, the J end lost 0 bases, and 6 bases lay between the germline ends. CDR3 loop: CASSSQATNEKLFF. CDR3 bases: TGTGCCAGCAGCTCCCAGGCAACTAATGAAAAACTGTTTTTT.

This chain links TRBV30 with TRBJ1-2; possible D gene TRBD1, 6 bases. This CDR3 is 11 amino acids long. The ends were cut back, 0 bases at V and 11 bases at J, with 10 bases in the middle. Germline V gene lookup returns CDR1 GTSNPN and CDR2 SVGIG (reference sequence). The CDR3 DNA follows: TGTGCCTGGAGTGTAGGGGGATTGTACACCTTC. It codes for CAWSVGGLYTF.

This chain links TRBV21-1 with TRBJ2-5; the DNA was not used to check the table's D call, TRBD1. TRBV21-1 is termed a pseudogene. This CDR3 contains 15 residues. CDR3 sequence: CASSFRDRGPETQYF. The DNA for the CDR3 is TGTGCCAGCAGCTTCCGGGACAGGGGGCCGGAGACCCAGTACTTC.

The chain has TRBV4-1 and TRBJ2-2; 10 positions agree with TRBD1. Germline V gene data show CDR1 as MGHRA and CDR2 as YSYEKL. The CDR3 runs to 17 residues. Unmatched junction bases numbered 16, after V lost 4 bases and J lost 11 bases. This CDR3 reads CASSRQTGGNADTELFF. DNA of the CDR3: TGCGCCAGCAGCCGACAGACAGGGGGCAATGCAGATACTGAGCTGTTTTTT.

This chain links TRBV5-1 with TRBJ2-7, with 12 bases aligning to TRBD2. Germline CDR1 reads SGHRS; CDR2 reads YFSETQ. CDR3 length: 14 amino acids. The J segment lost 4 bases and the V segment lost 3 bases, leaving 2 bases of the junction unmatched. As DNA, the CDR3 is TGCGCCAGCAGCTCAGGACTAGCGGGATACGAGCAGTACTTC. As protein: CASSSGLAGYEQYF.

In this sample, this clone turned up once. This sequence joins TRBV30 and TRBJ2-7; D remains unclear. The ends were cut back, 0 bases at V and 0 bases at J, with 9 bases in the middle. The CDR3 has 14 residues. Germline CDR1 GTSNPN, CDR2 SVGIG (reference sequence). Written as DNA, the CDR3 is TGTGCCTGGAGTGTAACTGTTCGCTCCTACGAGCAGTACTTC. Protein product: CAWSVTVRSYEQYF.

The chain joins TRBV5-1 to TRBJ1-2, with D perhaps matching TRBD1 (6 bases). CDR1 and CDR2 from the germline V gene are SGHRS and YFSETQ. Trimming took off 2 bases at V and 6 bases at J, with 11 bases between the two ends. The length of the CDR3 is 13 residues. As DNA, the CDR3 is TGCGCCAGCAGCTTACAGGGAGGGGATGGCTACACCTTC. Amino acid sequence: CASSLQGGDGYTF.

J is TRBJ1-2 and V is TRBV7-3, with D maybe TRBD1 (5 bases). The V end lost 5 bases, the J end lost 4 bases, and 17 bases lay between the germline ends. Germline V gives CDR1 SGHTA, CDR2 FQGTGA. The CDR3 runs to 15 residues. The CDR3 DNA reads as TGTGCCAGCAGCGCCGTGGGGGGTCAAGGCTATGGCTACACCTTC. It specifies CASSAVGGQGYGYTF.

This chain uses TRBV10-3 with TRBJ1-1; no firm D call. Germline CDR1 reads ENHRY; CDR2 reads SYGVKD. The V end was cut by 6 bases, the J end by 3 bases, with 14 bases between. The CDR3 covers 14 residues. The CDR3 nucleotides are TGTGCCATCAGACACAAATCGGAGGACACTGAAGCTTTCTTT. It specifies CAIRHKSEDTEAFF.

This chain joins TRBV10-1 and TRBJ2-1, with a weak D call TRBD1 (5 bases). Trimming cost V 3 bases and J 5 bases, with 11 bases left between them. From germline, CDR1 is WNHNN and CDR2 SYGVQD (reference sequence). CDR3 length equals 14 residues. DNA of the CDR3: TGCGCCAGCAGTGATGCAGGGTCGGACAATGAGCAGTTCTTC. This sequence encodes CASSDAGSDNEQFF.

The chain has TRBV19 and TRBJ1-1; 8 bases fit TRBD1. V lost 0 bases, J lost 4 bases, and 10 bases stayed unmatched. Germline-derived CDR1 and CDR2 are LNHDA and SQIVND (reference sequence). This CDR3 has 17 residues. CDR3 residues: CASSIEGRGRGSTEAFF. The CDR3 DNA follows: TGTGCCAGTAGTATAGAGGGCAGGGGGCGCGGGAGCACTGAAGCTTTCTTT.

The chain recombines TRBV7-2 with TRBJ2-7; 9 bases are shared with TRBD2. The germline gives CDR1 SGHTA, CDR2 FQGNSA. The CDR3 consists of 15 residues. V shed 5 bases and J 5 bases; nucleotides not matched to a gene: 10. CDR3 in amino acids: CASSLGAGGPHEQYF. CDR3 sequence (DNA): TGTGCCAGCAGCCTAGGTGCGGGAGGGCCCCACGAGCAGTACTTC.

This CDR3 reads CASSVAGYTGELFF. CDR3 nucleotide sequence: TGTGCCAGCAGCGTAGCGGGATATACCGGGGAGCTGTTTTTT. The V gene is TRBV9, the J gene TRBJ2-2; a possible D gene is TRBD2 (5 bases). Germline V gives CDR1 SGDLS, CDR2 YYNGEE. The CDR3 spans 14 residues. Trimming left V 0 bases short and J 5 bases short, with 8 bases between.

The V and J genes are TRBV7-2 and TRBJ2-3, with D perhaps matching TRBD1 (6 bases). Trimming cost V 5 bases and J 0 bases, with 21 bases left between them. Looked up from germline, CDR1 is SGHTA and CDR2 is FQGNSA. This CDR3 is built from 18 residues. The CDR3 nucleotides are TGTGCCAGCAGCCCGAGACAGGACGAACTTTATAGCACAGATACGCAGTATTTT. Translation gives CASSPRQDELYSTDTQYF. The full variable domain, its missing parts supplied by reference TRBV7-2 and TRBJ2-3, is GAGVSQSPSNKVTEKGKDVELRCDPISGHTALYWYRQSLGQGLEFLIYFQGNSAPDKSGLPSDRFSAERTGGSVSTLTIQRTQQEDSAVYLCASSPRQDELYSTDTQYFGPGTRLTVL.

The CDR3 DNA follows: TGTGCCAGCACCCCTAGCGGGGGCTTCACAGATACGCAGTATTTT. Translation: CASTPSGGFTDTQYF. This sequence joins TRBV7-2 and TRBJ2-3; 10 positions agree with TRBD2. J gave up 2 bases and V 7 bases, and 6 bases lay outside the gene matches. Germline V lookup: CDR1 SGHTA, CDR2 FQGNSA. CDR3 length: 15 amino acids.

The CDR3 sequence is CASSDIASGNTIYF. CDR3 nucleotides: TGTGCCAGCAGTGATATAGCTTCTGGAAACACCATATATTTT. The gene calls are TRBV2 and TRBJ1-3; D unclear. The V end lost 3 bases, the J end lost 1 base, and 7 bases lay between the germline ends. Looked up from germline, CDR1 is SNHLY and CDR2 is FYNNEI. This CDR3 has 14 amino acids. Full variable domain (outside the CDR3, taken from reference TRBV2 and TRBJ1-3): EPEVTQTPSHQVTQMGQEVILRCVPISNHLYFYWYRQILGQKVEFLVSFYNNEISEKSEIFDDQFSVERPDGSNFTLKIRSTKLEDSAMYFCASSDIASGNTIYFGEGSWLTVV.